Sequencing of this T cell receptor beta chain was carried out in a study of T cell repertoires in cytomegalovirus infection. Study-wide context: Carrying CMV and the relevant HLA type showed in public TCR beta signatures.

This clonotype was counted ten times or more. Antigen specificity is unknown. TCRdb reprocessed the reads with MiXCR, giving one entry per CDR3 protein. The sample records about 830,000 distinct CDR3 sequences, 30% to 35% being singletons. The CDR3 sequence is 14 residues long. CDR1 SGHTA and CDR2 FQGNSA come from the germline V gene. After removal of 6 bases from V and 3 bases from J, the junction contained 5 bases not matched to a gene. The rearrangement links TRBV7-2 to TRBJ1-5, with TRBD1 identical over 7 bases. The sequenced sample was cultured CD8+ T cells from PBMCs, obtained from culture after CMV antigen stimulation. The receptor was derived from a human donor in good health (CMV status not recorded). Some clones in this sample may be carry-over from other donors' samples. The CDR3, as DNA: TGTGCCAGCAGTAGACAGGGTTTCAATCAGCCCCAGCATTTT. It is translated as CASSRQGFNQPQHF.